This TCR beta chain was captured by sequencing in a study of shared clonotypes between healthy human individuals (dated by TCRdb to about 2020). Describing the broader study: The cohort included three men and a couple of women between 18 and 49 years of age. Per donor, three plates each were used for CD4 naive and CD4 memory, two for CD8 naive, and one for CD8 memory. To estimate repertoire size and how much clonotype sharing occurs between individuals, the study deeply sequenced the blood TCR repertoires of about 5 healthy adults. Libraries were prepared and TCR repertoires were sequenced by different laboratories using diverse techniques, in order to increase sequencing depth and limit assay-specific biases. Between about 0.94 and 8.9 billion PBMCs per donor were obtained by leukapheresis.

Points the paper makes about the study in general: Naive subsets generally had larger estimated clonotype richness than memory subsets did. Across several donors, approximately 5% of naive CD4, roughly 3.5% of naive CD8, 2% to 2.5% of memory CD4, and under 0.45% of memory CD8 clonotypes were shared. Even with the large sequencing depth, rarefaction of the sorted-subset datasets indicated that sequencing was incomplete. Because the study included only a small number of donors, the genetic and exposure-history diversity represented was limited. Compared with non-shared clonotypes, clonotypes shared by all four sorted-subset donors had higher generation probabilities. Only blood was sampled, and tissue TCR repertoires likely differ from those in blood. Pairwise subsampling led to the expectation that sequencing depth would affect the degree of clonotype sharing among donors.

TCR CDR3 regions were amplified from genomic DNA by multiplex PCR using the deep immunoSEQ assay. Extracted genomic DNA from each cell subset was distributed evenly across all wells of several immunoSEQ 96-well plates, and each plate was treated as a replicate. For sorted subsets, roughly 200 ng of genomic DNA, equivalent to 25,000 to 35,000 T cell genomes, went into each replicate PCR. Purified libraries were measured with a Qubit 3.0 fluorometer, size-checked on a Bioanalyzer 2100, and measured again with the KAPA Library Quantification kit. A separate single-read 150-cycle Illumina NextSeq 550 flow cell was used to sequence each immunoSEQ 96-well plate. The study's own analysis went as follows. Because only junctional sequences without quality scores were contained in the immunoSEQ output, filtering matching that applied to full-length reads could not be performed. To assign V/J genes and CDR3, sequences were annotated against IMGT germline references using PyIR, a Python wrapper for IgBLAST v1.9. Reads with weak V/J assignments (E-value above 1e-6), missing CDR3, stop codons, out-of-frame junctions, or ambiguous translated residues were removed. V3J clonotypes were defined by identical inferred V gene, J gene, and CDR3 amino acid sequence. To compute the percentage overlap between repertoires, the number of shared unique clonotypes was divided by the size of the smaller repertoire. Richness of each repertoire was evaluated using RTK rarefaction, the Chao1 estimator, and Recon v2.1 estimates of unobserved clonotypes. Generation probabilities were computed with OLGA for all TCRbeta clonotypes obtained by the gDNA method from several donors. Sourced from immuneACCESS, this table was stored by TCRdb with only in-frame sequences that have V and J called. A share of the clones is absent; for the studies checked, an unresolved V gene accounts for under half, and the remainder has no known explanation. The D gene and trimming were derived from the DNA, and the V and J assignments and clone size from that table. The table for this sample lists 600,000 to 700,000 clones; approximately 73% of them were counted only once. 1.5% to 2% of the sample is in the top ten clones.

Healthy HIV-negative adults with no recently reported acute infections or vaccinations were included as donors. Only Caucasian adults living in Nashville, Tennessee, USA were represented among the donors. CD4+ T cells were enriched through magnetic negative selection, after which naive cells were positively selected on CD45RA and the remaining negative fraction served as the memory subset. Blood was obtained by leukapheresis, after which PBMCs were separated by Ficoll-Histopaque density gradient centrifugation and cryopreserved in liquid nitrogen vapor phase. Analytical flow cytometry was used to check the purity and quantity of every magnetically sorted T cell population. Genomic DNA was isolated from every sorted fraction and measured by UV absorbance on a Nanodrop 2000c. Note on this clone: Its antigen target is currently unknown. No much larger clone is present one base from it, and per-base qualities are unavailable.

The specimen was memory CD4+ T cells sorted from blood. The sample's cell subset or site label is to be understood as: CD45RA-negative fraction. This TCR was sampled from a young woman in good health.

The CDR3 is CASSSPGGADTQYF. The DNA sequence is TGCGCCAGCAGCTCCCCCGGGGGGGCAGATACGCAGTATTTT. This chain is built from TRBV5-1 and TRBJ2-3; 8 bases in the junction line up with TRBD2. Unmatched junction bases come to 4, with V trimmed by 3 bases and J by 4 bases. From the cysteine up to the phenylalanine, the CDR3 has a length of 14 residues. Kept here is only the CDR3 DNA, which spans 42 bases and is read in frame from base 1. The germline V gene encodes CDR1 SGHRS and CDR2 YFSETQ.